This passage covers 30 T cell receptor beta chains from one sample sequenced in a study of shared clonotypes between healthy human individuals. Sequencing was performed with immunoSEQ multiplex PCR; in TCRdb, only in-frame clones are kept and a portion is missing. Of over 1.5 million clones in the sample, 95% to 99% were seen once. Source material: naive CD4+ T cells sorted from blood. Stated subset: CD45RA+ positively selected. These receptors came from a young man in good health.

The chain uses TRBV4-1 and TRBJ1-2, with 7 bases lining up with TRBD1. This CDR3 spans 17 amino acids. V gave up 2 bases and J gave up 0 bases; unmatched junction bases: 9. Germline CDR1 is MGHRA and CDR2 is YSYEKL. This chain's CDR3 is CASSQPTRQGSNYGYTF. CDR3 DNA sequence: TGCGCCAGCAGCCAACCCACACGACAGGGATCTAACTATGGCTACACCTTC.

V gene TRBV29-1 combines with J gene TRBJ1-1; unclear D gene. The CDR3 length is 13 residues. The germline gives CDR1 SQVTM, CDR2 ANQGSEA. V was clipped by 2 bases and J by 5 bases, with 12 bases between them. The CDR3 here is CSVERVYRTEAFF. The CDR3 nucleotides are TGCAGCGTTGAAAGGGTATATCGGACTGAAGCTTTCTTT.

V usage is TRBV28 and J usage is TRBJ2-2; a weak D match, TRBD1 (6 bases). The germline gives CDR1 MDHEN, CDR2 SYDVKM. This CDR3 is built from 17 residues. The germline V and J ends were trimmed by 4 bases and 1 base, with 16 bases remaining between them. Written as DNA, the CDR3 is TGTGCCAGCAGTTGGATCCTCAGGGGCCAGAACACCGGGGAGCTGTTTTTT. It encodes CASSWILRGQNTGELFF.

The chain uses TRBV2 and TRBJ2-1; 7 nucleotides agree with TRBD1. V trimming: 7 bases; J trimming: 7 bases; junction bases outside the gene matches: 7. The CDR3 runs to 13 residues. Germline CDR1 SNHLY, CDR2 FYNNEI. The CDR3 DNA is TGTGCCAGCATTCGAGACAGGGTTAATGAGCAGTTCTTC. The encoded protein is CASIRDRVNEQFF.

Regarding this clone: Other nucleotide sequences from this sample produce the same CDR3. This chain links TRBV9 with TRBJ2-7; D is unresolved. Germline V lookup: CDR1 SGDLS, CDR2 YYNGEE. The V end was cut by 0 bases, the J end by 1 base, with 2 bases between. This CDR3 has 12 residues. The CDR3 sequence is CASSVDSYEQYF. CDR3 coding DNA: TGTGCCAGCAGCGTAGATTCCTACGAGCAGTACTTC.

The chain joins TRBV7-9 to TRBJ1-3; maybe TRBD1 (5 bases). CDR3 length equals 13 residues. CDR1 is SEHNR, CDR2 FQNEAQ, per germline (reference sequence). The CDR3 spells CAVSGNSGNTIYF. CDR3 nucleotides: TGTGCAGTTTCAGGGAACTCTGGAAACACCATATATTTT.

This clone has only one observation. The gene calls are TRBV27 and TRBJ2-1, with 7 nucleotides matching TRBD2. The CDR3 totals 18 residues. J gave up 0 bases and V 8 bases, and 16 bases lay outside the gene matches. CDR1 is MNHEY and CDR2 is SMNVEV in the germline V gene (reference sequence). This CDR3 is CASSMRELAPGSYNEQFF. The CDR3 DNA follows: TGTGCCAGCTCGATGCGGGAGTTGGCGCCGGGCTCCTACAATGAGCAGTTCTTC.

The chain couples TRBV13 to TRBJ2-2, with 7 bases matching TRBD2. V shed 5 bases, J shed 5 bases, and the junction held 8 bases outside the gene matches. This CDR3 has 15 amino acids. Germline V gene data show CDR1 as PRHDT and CDR2 as FYEKMQ (reference sequence). The CDR3 nucleotides read TGTGCCAGCAGCCCCTGGACTAGAGATACCGGGGAGCTGTTTTTT. Its protein product is CASSPWTRDTGELFF.

The V gene is TRBV19, the J gene TRBJ2-1, with 10 nucleotides matching TRBD2. V shed 8 bases, J shed 8 bases, and the junction held 9 bases outside the gene matches. Germline V gene data show CDR1 as LNHDA and CDR2 as SQIVND (reference sequence). This CDR3 spans 14 amino acids. The CDR3 spells CASPHGTSAHEQFF. For the CDR3, the DNA is TGTGCCAGTCCACACGGGACTAGCGCACATGAGCAGTTCTTC.

This clone was picked up a small number of times. The rearrangement uses TRBV7-2 and TRBJ2-1, with D tentatively TRBD1 (5 bases). Germline assignment: CDR1 SGHTA and CDR2 FQGNSA. The CDR3 is 11 residues long. The V and J ends lost 5 bases and 15 bases respectively, with 14 bases between them. The DNA of the CDR3 is TGTGCCAGCAGCAATCAGGGTGGGGTGTTCTTC. Translation: CASSNQGGVFF.

The chain combines TRBV30 with TRBJ2-5; 8 bases match TRBD2. J was trimmed by 3 bases and V by 5 bases; bases with no gene match: 5. CDR3 length equals 13 residues. CDR1 and CDR2 (germline): GTSNPN, SVGIG (reference sequence). The CDR3 DNA reads TGTGCCTGGGATAGCGGGGTTAAAGAGACCCAGTACTTC. It translates to CAWDSGVKETQYF.

Only one count was recorded for this clone. The sample contains more than one DNA sequence encoding this CDR3. V and J are TRBV18 and TRBJ2-7; no firm D call. From germline, CDR1 is KGHSH and CDR2 LQKENI. V was shortened by 6 bases and J by 0 bases, with 9 bases between the two germline ends. This CDR3 has 13 amino acids. The CDR3 region is CASSPGHSYEQYF. CDR3 sequence (DNA): TGTGCCAGCTCTCCGGGCCACTCCTACGAGCAGTACTTC.

V gene TRBV5-1 combines with J gene TRBJ2-1; possible D gene TRBD2, 5 bases. V gave up 1 base and J gave up 6 bases, with 11 bases separating them. CDR3 length: 14 amino acids. Germline loops: CDR1 SGHRS, CDR2 YFSETQ. The CDR3 nucleotides read TGCGCCAGCAGCTTGTTTCGGGAAATCAATGAGCAGTTCTTC. Protein: CASSLFREINEQFF.

The J gene is TRBJ1-5, the V gene TRBV7-9; TRBD1 aligns across 9 bases. The V segment lost 2 bases and the J segment 6 bases; nucleotides outside the gene matches: 14. Germline V gene data show CDR1 as SEHNR and CDR2 as FQNEAQ (reference sequence). The CDR3 has 18 amino acids. The CDR3 coding sequence is TGTGCCAGCAGCTTAAATTCGGGCGGTGGGACAGGGCCTCAGCCCCAGCATTTT. Its translation: CASSLNSGGGTGPQPQHF.

The J gene is TRBJ1-1, the V gene TRBV28, with D hard to call. The CDR3 is made up of 10 amino acids. With 8 bases removed from V and 8 bases from J, the gap between germline ends came to 9 bases. Germline loops: CDR1 MDHEN, CDR2 SYDVKM. CDR3 amino acids: CASGQPEAFF. CDR3 bases: TGTGCCAGCGGCCAGCCCGAAGCTTTCTTT.

The chain links TRBV29-1 to TRBJ2-7; D is unresolved. V lost 4 bases to trimming and J lost 2 bases, with 9 bases between them. Looked up from germline, CDR1 is SQVTM and CDR2 is ANQGSEA. The length of the CDR3 is 12 residues. The CDR3 region has the DNA TGCAGCGTTGGCTTGGTAGCCTACGAGCAGTACTTC. Translation gives CSVGLVAYEQYF.

This rearrangement joins TRBV7-3 to TRBJ1-1, with a weak D call TRBD1 (5 bases). With 2 bases removed from V and 4 bases from J, the gap between germline ends came to 8 bases. The V gene's germline CDR1 is SGHTA and CDR2 FQGTGA. This CDR3 is built from 13 residues. The CDR3 region is CASSLLGGTEAFF. The CDR3 nucleotides are TGTGCCAGCAGCTTACTGGGGGGCACTGAAGCTTTCTTT.

The chain couples TRBV28 to TRBJ1-1; 8 bases match TRBD1. The CDR3 has 14 amino acids. Unmatched junction bases numbered 11, after V lost 7 bases and J lost 7 bases. The germline CDR1 and CDR2 sequences are MDHEN and SYDVKM. The chain's CDR3 is CASTGQGSGGEAFF. In DNA, the CDR3 is TGTGCCAGCACTGGACAGGGATCTGGCGGTGAAGCTTTCTTT.

In the case of this clone: The sample carries other DNA sequences with the same CDR3. This chain connects TRBV18 to TRBJ2-3; D ambiguous. Trimming left V 0 bases short and J 1 base short, with 5 bases between. The CDR3 is 14 residues long. Per the germline V gene, CDR1 is KGHSH and CDR2 is LQKENI. The CDR3 region is CASSPPTRTDTQYF. Here the CDR3 DNA reads TGTGCCAGCTCACCACCGACTCGCACAGATACGCAGTATTTT. Drawing the rest from reference TRBV18 and TRBJ2-3, the complete variable domain is NAGVMQNPRHLVRRRGQEARLRCSPMKGHSHVYWYRQLPEEGLKFMVYLQKENIIDESGMPKERFSAEFPKEGPSILRIQQVVRGDSAAYFCASSPPTRTDTQYFGPGTRLTVL.

This chain uses TRBV5-1 with TRBJ2-1; D gene unclear. The CDR3 contains 15 residues. Germline loops: CDR1 SGHRS, CDR2 YFSETQ. The V and J ends lost 6 bases and 3 bases respectively, with 16 bases between them. The CDR3 region is CASTRDGVGYNEQFF. Written as DNA, the CDR3 is TGCGCCAGCACTAGAGATGGCGTAGGCTACAATGAGCAGTTCTTC. Full variable domain (outside the CDR3, taken from reference TRBV5-1 and TRBJ2-1): KAGVTQTPRYLIKTRGQQVTLSCSPISGHRSVSWYQQTPGQGLQFLFEYFSETQRNKGNFPGRFSGRQFSNSRSEMNVSTLELGDSALYLCASTRDGVGYNEQFFGPGTRLTVL.

The rearrangement joins TRBV5-1 to TRBJ2-7, with TRBD2 matching over 15 bases. V was clipped by 4 bases and J by 7 bases; unmatched bases: 9. This CDR3 has 16 amino acids. Germline CDR1 is SGHRS and CDR2 is YFSETQ. As DNA, the CDR3 is TGCGCCAGCAGCGCAGGACTAGCGGGAGGGCCAAGGGAGCAGTACTTC. It encodes CASSAGLAGGPREQYF.

V gene TRBV14 combines with J gene TRBJ2-7; D might be TRBD1 or TRBD2, each matching 5 bases. With 4 bases removed from V and 1 base from J, the gap between germline ends came to 14 bases. The CDR3 extends over 15 amino acids. Germline loops: CDR1 SGHDN, CDR2 FVKESK. CDR3 bases: TGTGCCAGCAGCCTCCTGACGGGACCTTCCTACGAGCAGTACTTC. It translates to CASSLLTGPSYEQYF.

The chain links TRBV28 to TRBJ2-3, with 11 bases that match TRBD1. With 4 bases clipped from V and 6 bases from J, the junction kept 6 bases outside the gene matches. In germline, CDR1 is MDHEN, CDR2 SYDVKM. This CDR3 spans 15 amino acids. CDR3 in DNA: TGTGCCAGCAGTTACCCGGACAGGGGGCCGGATACGCAGTATTTT. It specifies CASSYPDRGPDTQYF.

The chain recombines TRBV6-1 with TRBJ2-5, with D perhaps matching TRBD2 (6 bases). V lost 1 base and J lost 3, with 18 bases in between. Germline V lookup: CDR1 MNHNS, CDR2 SASEGT. The CDR3 covers 17 residues. CDR3 DNA sequence: TGTGCCAGCAGTGAAGGAATGGGGGGACCCCAGGAAGAGACCCAGTACTTC. This gives the protein CASSEGMGGPQEETQYF.

The rearrangement links TRBV7-9 to TRBJ1-2, with 7 bases fitting TRBD1. The CDR3 spans 15 residues. The V gene's germline CDR1 is SEHNR and CDR2 FQNEAQ (reference sequence). The V gene end was trimmed by 1 base and the J gene end by 0 bases; junction bases not matched to a gene: 2. In nucleotides, the CDR3 is TGTGCCAGCAGCTTAGGACAGGGAACTAACTATGGCTACACCTTC. It translates to CASSLGQGTNYGYTF.

CDR3 protein: CASSHLRGGETQYF. The CDR3 DNA reads as TGTGCCAGCAGCCACCTTAGAGGAGGAGAGACCCAGTACTTC. V gene TRBV14 combines with J gene TRBJ2-5; a possible D gene is TRBD2 (5 bases). The CDR3 contains 14 residues. Germline lookup yields CDR1 SGHDN and CDR2 FVKESK. The germline V and J ends were trimmed by 3 bases and 4 bases, with 12 bases remaining between them.

Points on this clone: This CDR3 is also generated by other DNA sequences in the sample. The rearrangement links TRBV9 to TRBJ1-1; D is unclear. The CDR3 has 13 amino acids. V was cut by 0 bases and J by 5 bases, with 8 bases left in between. Per the germline V gene, CDR1 is SGDLS and CDR2 is YYNGEE. The CDR3 DNA sequence: TGTGCCAGCAGCGTAGGAACGGGAACTGAAGCTTTCTTT. The encoded protein is CASSVGTGTEAFF.

Details on this clone: This sample includes further DNA sequences coding for the same CDR3. The chain joins TRBV6-5 to TRBJ2-1; D gene ambiguous. The CDR3 consists of 13 residues. V gave up 6 bases and J gave up 0 bases, with 6 bases separating them. Germline-derived CDR1 and CDR2 are MNHEY and SVGAGI. Here the CDR3 DNA reads TGTGCCAGCAGCCCGGACTCCTACAATGAGCAGTTCTTC. Its translation: CASSPDSYNEQFF.

Written as DNA, the CDR3 is TGCGCCAGCAGCTCGGACGTCTTAATGAACACTGAAGCTTTCTTT. It specifies CASSSDVLMNTEAFF. This chain uses TRBV5-1 with TRBJ1-1; D is unresolved. The V and J ends lost 3 bases and 0 bases respectively, with 12 bases between them. Germline lookup yields CDR1 SGHRS and CDR2 YFSETQ. CDR3 size: 15 residues.

The chain uses TRBV29-1 and TRBJ1-2, with D tentatively TRBD1 (6 bases). The CDR3 is 13 residues long. The V gene's germline CDR1 is SQVTM and CDR2 ANQGSEA. V shed 3 bases and J shed 6 bases, with 14 bases lying between them. The CDR3 nucleotides read TGCAGCGTTGAGCCAAGGGGGGGTAATGGCTACACCTTC. Translated, it gives CSVEPRGGNGYTF.